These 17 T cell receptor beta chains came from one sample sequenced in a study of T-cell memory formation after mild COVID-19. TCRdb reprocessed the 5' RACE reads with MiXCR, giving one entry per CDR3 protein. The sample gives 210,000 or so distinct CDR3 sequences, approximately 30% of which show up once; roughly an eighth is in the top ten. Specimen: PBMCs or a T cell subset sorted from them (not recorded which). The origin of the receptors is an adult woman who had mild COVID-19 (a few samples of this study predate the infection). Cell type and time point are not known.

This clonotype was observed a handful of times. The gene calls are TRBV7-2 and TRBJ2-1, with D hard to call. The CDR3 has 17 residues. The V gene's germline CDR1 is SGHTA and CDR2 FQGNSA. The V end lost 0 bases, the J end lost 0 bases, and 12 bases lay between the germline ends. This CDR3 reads CASSLAGRVSSYNEQFF. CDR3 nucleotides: TGTGCCAGCAGCTTAGCAGGTAGAGTAAGCTCCTACAATGAGCAGTTCTTC.

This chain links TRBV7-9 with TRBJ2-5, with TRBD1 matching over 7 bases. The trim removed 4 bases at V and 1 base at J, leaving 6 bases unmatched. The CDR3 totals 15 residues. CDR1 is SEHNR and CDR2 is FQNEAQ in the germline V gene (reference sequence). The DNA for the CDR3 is TGTGCCAGCAGCTCGATTCAGGGGGTCCAAGAGACCCAGTACTTC. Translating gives CASSSIQGVQETQYF.

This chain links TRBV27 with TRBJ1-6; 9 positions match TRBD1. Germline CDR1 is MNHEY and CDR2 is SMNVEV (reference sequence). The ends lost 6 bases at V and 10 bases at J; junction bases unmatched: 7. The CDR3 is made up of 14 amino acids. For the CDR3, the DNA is TGTGCCAGCAGGGACCACAGGGGGCACTCACCCCTCCACTTT. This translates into CASRDHRGHSPLHF.

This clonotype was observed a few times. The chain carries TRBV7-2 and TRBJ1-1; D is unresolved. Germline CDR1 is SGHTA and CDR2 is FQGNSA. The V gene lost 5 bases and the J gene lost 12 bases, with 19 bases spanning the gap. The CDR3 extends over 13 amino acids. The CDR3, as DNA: TGTGCCAGCAGCCCAATCCTCCCCCCTTTGACTTTCTTT. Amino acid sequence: CASSPILPPLTFF.

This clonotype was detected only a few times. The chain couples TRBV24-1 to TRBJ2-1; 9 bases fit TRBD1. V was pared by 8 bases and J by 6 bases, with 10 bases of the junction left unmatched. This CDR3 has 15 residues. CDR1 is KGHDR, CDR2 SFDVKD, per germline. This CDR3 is CATTDTGGAVNEQFF. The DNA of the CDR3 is TGTGCCACCACCGATACAGGGGGCGCGGTCAATGAGCAGTTCTTC.

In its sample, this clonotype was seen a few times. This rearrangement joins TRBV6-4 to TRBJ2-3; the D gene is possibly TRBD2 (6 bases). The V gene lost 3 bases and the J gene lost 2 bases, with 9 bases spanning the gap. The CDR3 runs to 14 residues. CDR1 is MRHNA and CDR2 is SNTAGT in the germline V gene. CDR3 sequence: CASSEGEATDTQYF. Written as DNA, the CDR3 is TGTGCCAGCAGTGAGGGGGAGGCCACAGATACGCAGTATTTT.

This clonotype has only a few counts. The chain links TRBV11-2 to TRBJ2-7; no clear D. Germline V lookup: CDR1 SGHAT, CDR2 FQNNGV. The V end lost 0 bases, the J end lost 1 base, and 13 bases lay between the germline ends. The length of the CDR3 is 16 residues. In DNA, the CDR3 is TGTGCCAGCAGCTTAGAACCGCGCGGCAAGTCCTACGAGCAGTACTTC. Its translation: CASSLEPRGKSYEQYF.

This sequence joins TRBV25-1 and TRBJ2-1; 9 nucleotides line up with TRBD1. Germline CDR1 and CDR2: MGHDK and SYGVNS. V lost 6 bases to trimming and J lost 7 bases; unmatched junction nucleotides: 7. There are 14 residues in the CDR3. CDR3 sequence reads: CASRETGGGNEQFF. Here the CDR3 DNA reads TGTGCCAGCAGGGAAACAGGGGGCGGGAATGAGCAGTTCTTC.

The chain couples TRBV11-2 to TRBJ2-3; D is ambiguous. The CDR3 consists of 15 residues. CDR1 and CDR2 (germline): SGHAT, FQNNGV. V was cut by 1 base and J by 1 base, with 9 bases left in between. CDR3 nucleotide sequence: TGTGCCAGCAGCTTAGGACCAGCCGGCACAGATACGCAGTATTTT. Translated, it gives CASSLGPAGTDTQYF.

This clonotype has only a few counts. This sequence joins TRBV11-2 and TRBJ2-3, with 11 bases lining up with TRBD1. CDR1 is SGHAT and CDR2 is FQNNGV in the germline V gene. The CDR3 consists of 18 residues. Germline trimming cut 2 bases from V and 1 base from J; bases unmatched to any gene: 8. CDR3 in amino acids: CASSLYVRTGGRTDTQYF. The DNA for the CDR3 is TGTGCCAGCAGCTTATATGTTAGGACAGGGGGCCGCACAGATACGCAGTATTTT. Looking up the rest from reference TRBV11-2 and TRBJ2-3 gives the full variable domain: EAGVAQSPRYKIIEKRQSVAFWCNPISGHATLYWYQQILGQGPKLLIQFQNNGVVDDSQLPKDRFSAERLKGVDSTLKIQPAKLEDSAVYLCASSLYVRTGGRTDTQYFGPGTRLTVL.

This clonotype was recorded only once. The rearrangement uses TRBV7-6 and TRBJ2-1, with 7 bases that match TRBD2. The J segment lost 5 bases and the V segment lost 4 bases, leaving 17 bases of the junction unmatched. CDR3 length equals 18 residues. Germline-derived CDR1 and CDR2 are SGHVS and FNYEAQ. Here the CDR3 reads CASSSIRASGLIHNEQFF. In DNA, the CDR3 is TGTGCCAGCAGCTCTATCAGGGCTAGCGGACTAATCCACAATGAGCAGTTCTTC.

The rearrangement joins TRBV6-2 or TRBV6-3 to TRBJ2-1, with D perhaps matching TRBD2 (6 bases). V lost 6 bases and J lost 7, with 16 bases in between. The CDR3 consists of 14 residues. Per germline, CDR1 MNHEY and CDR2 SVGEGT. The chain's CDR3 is CASRRDSPNNEQFF. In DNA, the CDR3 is TGTGCCAGCAGGCGGGACTCCCCCAATAATGAGCAGTTCTTC.

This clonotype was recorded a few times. The CDR3 is CSVERAGQGARDTQYF. The CDR3 nucleotides are TGCAGCGTTGAGCGTGCCGGACAGGGGGCGAGAGATACGCAGTATTTT. The V call is TRBV29-1, the J call TRBJ2-3; 11 bases line up with TRBD1. The ends lost 3 bases at V and 5 bases at J; junction bases unmatched: 10. The CDR3 sequence is 16 residues long. Germline CDR1 and CDR2: SQVTM and ANQGSEA.

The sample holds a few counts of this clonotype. The CDR3 nucleotides are TGTGCCAGCAGGATCCCGGGACAGGGGTCCTACGAGCAGTACTTC. Translated, it gives CASRIPGQGSYEQYF. The genes are TRBV5-8 and TRBJ2-7; TRBD1 agrees at 10 bases. The length of the CDR3 is 15 residues. Germline V gene lookup returns CDR1 SGHTS and CDR2 YDEGEE. The J segment lost 1 base and the V segment lost 5 bases, leaving 6 bases of the junction unmatched.

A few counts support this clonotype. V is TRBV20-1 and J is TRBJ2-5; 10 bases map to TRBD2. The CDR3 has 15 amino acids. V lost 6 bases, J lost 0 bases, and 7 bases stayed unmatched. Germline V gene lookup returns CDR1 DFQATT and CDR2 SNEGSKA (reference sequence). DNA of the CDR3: TGCAGTGCACCGACTAGCGGGCGGTACCAAGAGACCCAGTACTTC. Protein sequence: CSAPTSGRYQETQYF.

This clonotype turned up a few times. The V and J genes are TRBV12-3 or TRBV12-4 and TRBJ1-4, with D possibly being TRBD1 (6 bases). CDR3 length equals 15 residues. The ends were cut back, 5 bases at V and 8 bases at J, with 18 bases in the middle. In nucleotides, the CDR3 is TGTGCCAGCAGTCCAGGGCCAGGGGAGGGAGAAAAACTGTTTTTT. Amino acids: CASSPGPGEGEKLFF.

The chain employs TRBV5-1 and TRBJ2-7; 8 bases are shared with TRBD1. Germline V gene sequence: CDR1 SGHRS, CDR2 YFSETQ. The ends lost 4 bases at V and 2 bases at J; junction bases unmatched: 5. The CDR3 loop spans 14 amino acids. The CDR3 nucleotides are TGCGCCAGCAGCCATCCGGGACAGGCCTACGAGCAGTACTTC. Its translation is CASSHPGQAYEQYF.